This TCR beta chain was captured by sequencing in a study of blood T cell repertoires in COVID-19. The overall study: Collection of acute and convalescent COVID-19 samples took place in the United States, Italy and Spain.

Profiling relied on immunoSEQ multiplex PCR, and the TCRdb table lists in-frame clones only, not all of them. The sample comprises 90,000 to 120,000 clones, approximately 90% of which are singletons, and approximately 1.2% rests with the top ten. This CDR3 region has 13 residues. The germline V and J ends were trimmed by 3 bases and 1 base, with 5 bases remaining between them. The sample taken for sequencing was peripheral blood. The chain carries TRBV12-3 or TRBV12-4 and TRBJ2-3; the D is unclear. This TCR derives from a woman aged 25 to 39 with acute or convalescent COVID-19. The CDR3 nucleotides are TGTGCCAGCAGTTTTTCTGGCACAGATACGCAGTATTTT. Translated, it gives CASSFSGTDTQYF.